This T cell receptor (beta chain) was found in a study of beta chain features in type 1 diabetes. In the study overall: Analysis included 100 million to 140 million sorted cells drawn from all samples.

V gave up 5 bases and J gave up 6 bases; unmatched junction bases: 10. The CDR3 extends over 15 amino acids. Germline V gene sequence: CDR1 LNHDA, CDR2 SQIVND (reference sequence). What was sequenced were expressed TCRB transcripts, since all of the isolated RNA had been reverse transcribed. Clones were sequenced by immunoSEQ multiplex PCR, and TCRdb holds only the in-frame ones, with some missing. Of some 250,000 clones listed, about a tenth were seen once; the top ten hold more than 0.015%. Study results and caveats: Across patients, naive, central memory and Treg TCRB repertoires exhibited apparently greater similarity than was observed across healthy donors. The study found moderately but significantly shorter TCRB CDR3s in all four CD4+ subsets of Type 1 diabetes patients. There were fewer insertions and more deletions at the VDJ junctions of type 1 diabetes patients.

It was via CD45RO/CCR7/CD25/CD127/CD95/CD27 that CD4+ naive, central memory, regulatory and stem cell-like memory cells were sorted. Concerning this clone itself: The antigen is not known.

The sequencing sample was made of naive CD4+ T cells from blood. The sequence derives from a man younger than 40 with type 1 diabetes. V usage is TRBV19 and J usage is TRBJ2-3; 8 nucleotides match TRBD1. The CDR3 nucleotides are TGTGCCAGTAGTCCCGGACAGGGTCTACGGGATACGCAGTATTTT. Translation: CASSPGQGLRDTQYF.